A selection of T cell receptor beta chains follows, all from one sample in a study of OX40 agonist ivuxolimab in advanced cancers. Libraries were prepared by immunoSEQ multiplex PCR; TCRdb keeps only in-frame clonotypes and omits some of them. Among more than 35,000 clones listed, about 77% were seen once. Material: CD4+ or CD8+ T cells sorted from blood, obtained in a trial of the OX40 agonist ivuxolimab. The receptor set was obtained from an adult with an advanced solid tumor such as melanoma, head and neck, liver or kidney cancer. CDR3s leave out the opening cysteine and the closing phenylalanine or tryptophan.

len | v_gene | CDR3aa
14 | TRBV13 | ASSLAGEDSNYGYT
13 | TRBV19 | ASSIVTESTDTQY
14 | TRBV2 | ASSYRPGHRNTEAF
12 | TRBV27 | ASRDRGLHTEAF
11 | TRBV11-2 | ASSANRNYEQY
14 | TRBV27 | ASSFSQGVGINEQF
10 | TRBV6-6 | ASTGSGNTIY
15 | TRBV9 | ASSGEPSGGLSDTQY
13 | TRBV4-2 | ASTVILGDSGEQF
13 | TRBV4-3 | ASSQDKEDTGELF
11 | TRBV6-6 | ASSLEPNYGYT
14 | TRBV2 | ASSERRLEFSYEQY
16 | TRBV7-9 | ASSLTREGVGRSYEQY
11 | TRBV15 | ATSRDRANEQF
13 | TRBV28 | ASSVPGVGVQPQH
15 | TRBV5-1 | ASSFAQEAIDTDTQY
12 | TRBV27 | ASIPSGDTDTQY
13 | TRBV6-5 | ASSYGLAGDGEQF
16 | TRBV27 | ASSFGPHLNISNQPQH
14 | TRBV4-3 | ASSQARGGNTGELF
12 | TRBV7-9 | ASSDRDRVYEQY
10 | TRBV30 | AWSGPSGELF
14 | TRBV15 | ATRRQTAGTNEKLF
13 | TRBV5-1 | ASSTQGGQPYEQY
10 | TRBV7-2 | ASSLVQTEAF
12 | TRBV7-8 | ASSSRLGGNEQF
12 | TRBV27 | ASSNLRMNTEAF
10 | TRBV6-9 | ASSYWGVFYT
13 | TRBV28 | ASQDDWAQQETQY
14 | TRBV4-1 | ASSQELADAYNEQF
13 | TRBV5-1 | ASSLVGQGIETQY
14 | TRBV27 | ASSPEGWGTVYGYT
14 | TRBV28 | ASSPGRFEAKNIQY
13 | TRBV28 | ASSWPQENTGELF
12 | TRBV19 | ASTETVANTEAF
9 | TRBV12-5 | ASGHGPEQY
10 | TRBV6-5 | ASSGPYNEQF
13 | TRBV7-8 | ASSPWAGDNEKLF
11 | TRBV6-6 | ASSYQQQETQY
13 | TRBV9 | ASSSRTVSGNTIY